This paragraph reports one T cell receptor beta chain. Its antigen is unknown. This entry belongs to a study of human T cells and chemical hapten exposure. Across the whole study: Patients had diphenylcyclopropenone applied to the scalp weekly throughout the approximately 24-week study. Study results and limitations: Sensitizing with DPC caused no change in TCRs above 1 in 1000 frequency.

Each CDR3 protein gets one entry after TCRdb re-called the RACE reads with MiXCR. The profile shows 280,000 or so distinct CDR3 sequences, roughly 7.4% of them singletons. Described time point: pre-sensitization, week 0. The sample's treatment: therapeutic diphenylcyclopropenone sensitization with weekly scalp DPC. Blood draws came before every patch-test application. Total RNA was isolated from unfractionated whole blood. Trimming cost V 7 bases and J 2 bases, with 11 bases left between them. Germline lookup yields CDR1 SNHLY and CDR2 FYNNEI. The CDR3 sequence is 13 residues long. The chain combines TRBV2 with TRBJ1-2; possible D gene TRBD1, 6 bases. This sample comprised whole blood, obtained in connection with sensitization to the hapten diphenylcyclopropenone (DPC). This TCR was sampled from a man aged 18 to 30 with alopecia areata. Some clones in this sample may be carry-over from other donors' samples. CDR3 in amino acids: CASILDRNYGYTF. In DNA form, the CDR3 reads TGTGCCAGCATCCTAGACAGGAACTATGGCTACACCTTC.